A single sample is the source of the 26 T cell receptor beta chains below, sequenced in a study of immune cell composition in non-small cell lung cancer (dated by TCRdb to about 2017). Normal lung samples came from the same patient and were non-adjacent lung tissue collected as far from the tumour as possible, with a minimum distance of 3 cm. To prepare the library, the immunoSEQ multiplex PCR assay was applied. TCRdb provides this immuneACCESS table in a form limited to in-frame rearrangements. Some clones are lacking; in checked studies, under half of them reflect an unresolved V gene, and why the rest are absent is not known. Here the sample has about 3,100 clones; about 80% occur a single time. The ten largest clones take up about 25% of the sample. The sample was non-adjacent lung tissue. Receptors originate from a human donor with non-small cell lung cancer.

J is TRBJ1-5 and V is TRBV6-1, with unresolved D. The CDR3 contains 13 residues. V lost 4 bases, J lost 3 bases, and 7 bases lay in between. CDR1 is MNHNS, CDR2 SASEGT, per germline. The CDR3 is CASSAEINQPQHF. In DNA form, the CDR3 reads TGTGCCAGCAGTGCAGAAATCAATCAGCCCCAGCATTTT.

The chain is built from TRBV9 and TRBJ2-2; a weak D match, TRBD2 (6 bases). The CDR3 is made up of 13 amino acids. The ends were cut back, 5 bases at V and 5 bases at J, with 10 bases in the middle. Germline V lookup: CDR1 SGDLS, CDR2 YYNGEE. The CDR3 protein is CASSPGLTGELFF. CDR3 DNA sequence: TGTGCCAGCAGTCCTGGACTAACCGGGGAGCTGTTTTTT.

V and J are TRBV5-6 and TRBJ1-1; D unresolved. Germline V lookup: CDR1 SGHDT, CDR2 YYEEEE. With 0 bases removed from V and 3 bases from J, the gap between germline ends came to 15 bases. The CDR3 runs 16 residues. CDR3 protein: CASSLETGSPYTEAFF. For the CDR3, the DNA is TGTGCCAGCAGCTTGGAAACGGGAAGCCCATACACTGAAGCTTTCTTT.

The V call is TRBV6-4, the J call TRBJ2-2; D uncertain. Germline lookup yields CDR1 MRHNA and CDR2 SNTAGT. The CDR3 covers 13 residues. The V gene lost 2 bases and the J gene lost 3 bases, with 4 bases spanning the gap. DNA of the CDR3: TGTGCCAGCAGTGACGCAGACACCGGGGAGCTGTTTTTT. Translation gives CASSDADTGELFF.

The chain carries TRBV4-3 and TRBJ1-4; D gene ambiguous. The V gene's germline CDR1 is LGHNA and CDR2 YSLEER. Trimming removed 0 bases from V and 7 bases from J, with 18 bases in between. The CDR3 totals 17 residues. As DNA, the CDR3 is TGCGCCAGCAGCCAAGATAGGGCTGGGGAGGGAGGTGAAAAACTGTTTTTT. This encodes CASSQDRAGEGGEKLFF.

The chain uses TRBV2 and TRBJ1-5; a weak D match, TRBD1 (6 bases). With 5 bases removed from V and 1 base from J, the gap between germline ends came to 9 bases. The germline CDR1 and CDR2 sequences are SNHLY and FYNNEI. The CDR3 covers 14 residues. CDR3 sequence: CASSPTGSNQPQHF. Written as DNA, the CDR3 is TGTGCCAGCAGTCCCACAGGGAGCAATCAGCCCCAGCATTTT.

V usage is TRBV19 and J usage is TRBJ2-7; tentative D call: TRBD1 (5 bases). The CDR3 has 14 amino acids. Germline V gene sequence: CDR1 LNHDA, CDR2 SQIVND (reference sequence). Trimming shortened V by 3 bases and J by 3 bases, and 12 bases separated the two germline ends. CDR3 protein: CASSIGQGIYEQYF. In DNA, the CDR3 is TGTGCCAGTAGTATCGGGCAGGGAATCTACGAGCAGTACTTC. The full variable domain, its missing parts supplied by reference TRBV19 and TRBJ2-7, is DGGITQSPKYLFRKEGQNVTLSCEQNLNHDAMYWYRQDPGQGLRLIYYSQIVNDFQKGDIAEGYSVSREKKESFPLTVTSAQKNPTAFYLCASSIGQGIYEQYFGPGTRLTVT.

In this sample, this clone turned up a few times. This chain uses TRBV19 with TRBJ2-7, with a tentative D call TRBD1 (6 bases). The CDR3 length is 13 residues. V gave up 4 bases and J gave up 9 bases, with 16 bases separating them. CDR1 is LNHDA, CDR2 SQIVND, per germline (reference sequence). DNA for the CDR3: TGTGCCAGTAGTACTCTGGGGGACAACCCGCAGTACTTC. Translating gives CASSTLGDNPQYF.

CDR3 amino acids: CASSQGTGDNSPLHF. The CDR3 DNA follows: TGCGCCAGCAGCCAGGGGACAGGAGATAATTCACCCCTCCACTTT. V gene TRBV4-3 combines with J gene TRBJ1-6; TRBD1 agrees at 8 bases. Germline trimming cut 3 bases from V and 5 bases from J; bases unmatched to any gene: 3. CDR1 LGHNA and CDR2 YSLEER come from the germline V gene. This CDR3 comprises 15 residues.

The chain links TRBV11-2 to TRBJ2-5, with D maybe TRBD1 (6 bases). Trimming took off 1 base at V and 5 bases at J, with 20 bases between the two ends. Germline CDR1 reads SGHAT; CDR2 reads FQNNGV. The CDR3 contains 17 residues. The CDR3 reads CASSLGATGFNRETQYF. The DNA of the CDR3 is TGTGCCAGCAGCTTAGGTGCAACAGGGTTTAATCGGGAGACCCAGTACTTC.

This sequence joins TRBV5-6 and TRBJ2-7; TRBD2 aligns across 9 bases. J was trimmed by 7 bases and V by 3 bases; bases with no gene match: 14. The length of the CDR3 is 16 residues. Germline-derived CDR1 and CDR2 are SGHDT and YYEEEE. The CDR3 loop is CASSSIQIAGAQEQYV. The CDR3 DNA is TGTGCCAGCAGCTCAATTCAGATAGCGGGAGCACAAGAGCAGTACGTC.

This chain links TRBV10-3 with TRBJ1-2; a possible D gene is TRBD1 (6 bases). V was trimmed by 3 bases and J by 5 bases, leaving 13 bases between them. In germline, CDR1 is ENHRY, CDR2 SYGVKD. This CDR3 is 14 amino acids long. The CDR3 region has the DNA TGTGCCATCAGTGACCGGGACACCTCTTATGGCTACACCTTC. It yields the protein CAISDRDTSYGYTF.

The chain uses TRBV7-6 and TRBJ1-1; TRBD1 matches 8 bases. CDR3 length equals 16 residues. Germline CDR1 and CDR2: SGHVS and FNYEAQ. V trimming: 1 base; J trimming: 4 bases; junction bases outside the gene matches: 8. CDR3 nucleotide sequence: TGTGCCAGCAGCTTAGGGACGGGACAGGCGGGCACTGAAGCTTTCTTT. Its protein is CASSLGTGQAGTEAFF.

This clone is judged medium-sized. The DNA for the CDR3 is TGTGCCAGTAATGGGCTCGCGAACACCGGGGAGCTGTTTTTT. As protein: CASNGLANTGELFF. The genes are TRBV19 and TRBJ2-2; no clear D. The CDR3 sequence is 14 residues long. Germline assignment: CDR1 LNHDA and CDR2 SQIVND (reference sequence). Deletions cut 7 bases from V and 0 bases from J, with 9 bases between.

The chain has TRBV11-2 and TRBJ1-2; 9 bases are shared with TRBD1. V shed 6 bases, J shed 3 bases, and the junction held 5 bases outside the gene matches. The CDR3 is made up of 14 amino acids. The V gene's germline CDR1 is SGHAT and CDR2 FQNNGV. Written as DNA, the CDR3 is TGTGCCAGCAGTCCGACAGGGGGGGACTATGGCTACACCTTC. Translating gives CASSPTGGDYGYTF.

This chain uses TRBV5-1 with TRBJ2-5, with D uncertain. Trimming shortened V by 0 bases and J by 3 bases, and 15 bases separated the two germline ends. Germline values: CDR1 SGHRS, CDR2 YFSETQ. There are 16 residues in the CDR3. CDR3 residues: CASSLVGTDREETQYF. CDR3 DNA sequence: TGCGCCAGCAGCTTGGTTGGCACCGACCGGGAAGAGACCCAGTACTTC.

The CDR3 spells CASSLQGQGRLGNNYGYTF. Written as DNA, the CDR3 is TGTGCCAGCAGTCTCCAGGGACAGGGGCGTTTGGGGAATAACTATGGCTACACCTTC. The rearrangement joins TRBV28 to TRBJ1-2, with 10 bases that match TRBD1. The V gene end was trimmed by 5 bases and the J gene end by 1 base; junction bases not matched to a gene: 16. Germline V gene lookup returns CDR1 MDHEN and CDR2 SYDVKM. The CDR3 is made up of 19 amino acids.

The chain recombines TRBV18 with TRBJ1-6; unclear D gene. The V and J ends lost 2 bases and 7 bases respectively, with 18 bases between them. CDR3 length equals 17 residues. CDR1 is KGHSH and CDR2 is LQKENI in the germline V gene. CDR3 coding DNA: TGTGCCAGCTCACCATACGTCCGAGCCCCAGGAAATTCACCCCTCCACTTT. This codes for CASSPYVRAPGNSPLHF.

This chain links TRBV5-1 with TRBJ2-1; TRBD2 aligns across 12 bases. There are 19 residues in the CDR3. Germline V CDR1 and CDR2: SGHRS, YFSETQ. V was clipped by 0 bases and J by 6 bases; unmatched bases: 13. CDR3: CASSLGVLAGGPKGNEQFF. The DNA of the CDR3 is TGCGCCAGCAGCTTGGGTGTTCTAGCGGGAGGGCCAAAGGGCAATGAGCAGTTCTTC.

The chain recombines TRBV18 with TRBJ1-3, with unresolved D. The CDR3 is 14 amino acids. Germline V gene sequence: CDR1 KGHSH, CDR2 LQKENI. V was clipped by 8 bases and J by 0 bases, with 11 bases between them. CDR3 sequence: CASQEKSSGNTIYF. For the CDR3, the DNA is TGTGCCAGCCAAGAGAAGAGCTCTGGAAACACCATATATTTT.

The chain couples TRBV7-2 to TRBJ2-1; perhaps TRBD2 as D (6 bases). Germline V gene lookup returns CDR1 SGHTA and CDR2 FQGNSA. Trimming took 1 base from V and 7 from J, leaving 20 bases between them. The CDR3 has 17 residues. The CDR3 region is CASSLVVTSFIPNEQFF. The CDR3 DNA sequence: TGTGCCAGCAGCTTAGTAGTTACTAGCTTTATCCCGAATGAGCAGTTCTTC. Full variable domain (outside the CDR3, taken from reference TRBV7-2 and TRBJ2-1): GAGVSQSPSNKVTEKGKDVELRCDPISGHTALYWYRQSLGQGLEFLIYFQGNSAPDKSGLPSDRFSAERTGGSVSTLTIQRTQQEDSAVYLCASSLVVTSFIPNEQFFGPGTRLTVL.

The genes are TRBV27 and TRBJ1-5; D perhaps matches TRBD1 (5 bases). This CDR3 is 14 amino acids long. Trimming cost V 5 bases and J 5 bases, with 13 bases left between them. CDR1 is MNHEY and CDR2 is SMNVEV in the germline V gene (reference sequence). The CDR3 loop reads CASSVGGGHQPQHF. CDR3 DNA sequence: TGTGCCAGCAGTGTCGGGGGGGGTCATCAGCCCCAGCATTTT.

This clone was observed a few times. V is TRBV7-6 and J is TRBJ2-3, with unresolved D. The germline CDR1 and CDR2 sequences are SGHVS and FNYEAQ. The CDR3 totals 15 residues. Trimming left V 2 bases short and J 2 bases short, with 11 bases between. DNA for the CDR3: TGTGCCAGCAGCTTAAATCGGCAGGCCACAGATACGCAGTATTTT. As protein: CASSLNRQATDTQYF.

The chain links TRBV5-4 to TRBJ1-2; unclear D gene. The V gene's germline CDR1 is SGHNT and CDR2 YYREEE (reference sequence). V was pared by 4 bases and J by 4 bases, with 17 bases between. This CDR3 has 15 residues. CDR3 bases: TGTGCCAGCAGCACACCGGGAACTCGGGGCTATGGCTACACCTTC. Its protein is CASSTPGTRGYGYTF.

This chain joins TRBV6-5 and TRBJ1-2, with 7 bases aligning to TRBD1. Per the germline V gene, CDR1 is MNHEY and CDR2 is SVGAGI. This CDR3 is 15 amino acids long. V was clipped by 7 bases and J by 4 bases; unmatched bases: 12. The CDR3 region has the DNA TGTGCCAGCATCAAACCCGACAGGGCAACCTATGGCTACACCTTC. Amino acid sequence: CASIKPDRATYGYTF.

The chain is built from TRBV28 and TRBJ1-5, with 8 positions matching TRBD1. V shed 6 bases, J shed 2 bases, and the junction held 12 bases outside the gene matches. The CDR3 totals 17 residues. Germline V gene lookup returns CDR1 MDHEN and CDR2 SYDVKM. CDR3: CASRPPGTGGGNQPQHF. CDR3 sequence (DNA): TGTGCCAGCAGGCCCCCCGGGACAGGAGGCGGCAATCAGCCCCAGCATTTT.